This TCR beta chain was identified in a study of T cell clusters in autoimmune cytopenias. Findings and caveats of the study: TRB repertoire shifts in secondary cytopenia and chronic lymphocytic leukemia mostly reflected lymphoma, not autoimmunity.

As concerns this clonotype: What it binds is not known.

TRB rearrangements were amplified by touch-down multiplex PCR with mixed TRB-A/B primers. TCRdb derives one entry per CDR3 protein from the multiplex PCR reads, leaving out DNA. Its table records several thousand distinct CDR3 sequences. Germline V lookup: CDR1 DFQATT, CDR2 SNEGSKA (reference sequence). The CDR3 loop spans 17 amino acids. Roughly 40,000 genome equivalents of blood DNA were amplified for TRB. The genes are TRBV20-1 and TRBJ2-1; without DNA, the TCRdb call of TRBD2 cannot be checked. The TCR was taken from a human donor with an autoimmune cytopenia or autoimmune hepatitis (not recorded which). The specimen sequenced was peripheral blood. The CDR3 sequence is CSAPGLAALRTDNEQFF.